The T cell receptor (beta chain) under discussion was sequenced for a study of blood T cell repertoires in COVID-19. Generated by immunoSEQ multiplex PCR, the TCRdb table keeps only in-frame clones and is missing some. The table has around 260,000 clones, around nine tenths seen once. Looked up from germline, CDR1 is MGHDK and CDR2 is SYGVNS. With 4 bases clipped from V and 2 bases from J, the junction kept 7 bases outside the gene matches. The CDR3 loop spans 17 amino acids. The chain uses TRBV25-1 and TRBJ2-6; 8 nucleotides align to TRBD1. The sequence was obtained from a woman in her thirties or forties who had recovered from COVID-19. Sequencing was done on a sample of peripheral blood. CDR3 coding DNA: TGTGCCAGCAGTGCCGGACAGGGAGTCACTGGGGCCAACGTCCTGACTTTC. It codes for CASSAGQGVTGANVLTF.